This TCR beta chain is from a study of blood T cell repertoires in COVID-19. Turning to the study itself: Spain, Italy and the United States supplied samples that represented acute and convalescent COVID-19. Nucleic acid was either cDNA or gDNA, and it came from T cells, B-cell-depleted T cells, or PBMCs.

This table comes from immunoSEQ multiplex PCR, and its TCRdb copy is limited to in-frame clones, with some not included. The profile shows 200,000 to 250,000 clones, roughly 80% of them singletons. V lost 3 bases to trimming and J lost 7 bases, with 8 bases between them. The CDR3 has 12 amino acids. Germline V gene sequence: CDR1 SGDLS, CDR2 YYNGEE. The sequenced sample was peripheral blood. This receptor was identified in a woman older than 75 with acute or convalescent COVID-19. The V call is TRBV9, the J call TRBJ1-5; no clear D. Here the CDR3 reads CASSGRGQPQHF. CDR3 nucleotide sequence: TGTGCCAGCAGCGGAAGAGGCCAGCCCCAGCATTTT.